A single sample is the source of the 20 T cell receptor beta chains below, sequenced in a study of vaccination effects on CD4 cells after COVID-19. Sequencing was performed with immunoSEQ multiplex PCR; in TCRdb, only in-frame clones are kept and a portion is missing. The sample gives tens of thousands of clones, approximately 70% of which show up once; roughly 4% is in the top ten. Before any sequencing was done, the ViraFEST assay used viral peptide pools to expand antigen-specific CD4+ T cells. Investigators separated out CD4+ T cells once 9 to 11 days of culture had passed. Prior SARS-CoV-2 infection was absent in the vaccine recipients, as shown by negative nucleocapsid antibodies. These receptors have no identified antigens. The source material was CD4+ T cells from PBMCs cultured with HCoV-OC43 spike peptides, sampled before COVID-19 vaccination. The subset is: HCoV-OC43 spike overlapping peptide pool stimulation. The receptors here all came from a human donor who received a COVID-19 vaccine.

J is TRBJ1-1 and V is TRBV19; 7 nucleotides align to TRBD1. The ends lost 1 base at V and 4 bases at J; junction bases unmatched: 15. This CDR3 has 18 residues. Germline CDR1 LNHDA, CDR2 SQIVND (reference sequence). Here the CDR3 reads CASSIAPADRAYGTEAFF. In nucleotides, the CDR3 is TGTGCCAGTAGTATAGCCCCGGCCGACAGGGCCTATGGCACTGAAGCTTTCTTT.

This chain connects TRBV2 to TRBJ1-6; no definite D call. Germline CDR1 and CDR2: SNHLY and FYNNEI. The CDR3 covers 13 residues. V dropped 6 bases and J dropped 8 bases, with 11 bases sitting between them. CDR3 sequence reads: CASRLSWDSPLHF. In nucleotides, the CDR3 is TGTGCCAGCAGACTCTCTTGGGATTCACCCCTCCACTTT.

This clone came up a few times. V and J are TRBV4-1 and TRBJ2-2, with unresolved D. The CDR3 has 13 residues. Per the germline V gene, CDR1 is MGHRA and CDR2 is YSYEKL. The V end lost 4 bases, the J end lost 7 bases, and 10 bases lay between the germline ends. CDR3: CASSRPWSGELFF. The CDR3 bases are TGCGCCAGCAGCCGACCGTGGAGCGGGGAGCTGTTTTTT.

This clone has just one count. The chain carries TRBV19 and TRBJ1-6, with 9 bases identical to TRBD1. This CDR3 contains 15 residues. Trimming took 6 bases from V and 10 from J; bases not matched to a gene: 10. Germline V gene data show CDR1 as LNHDA and CDR2 as SQIVND (reference sequence). CDR3 sequence reads: CASSPPDRGWSPLHF. CDR3 nucleotide sequence: TGTGCCAGTAGCCCACCGGACAGGGGTTGGTCACCCCTCCACTTT. Drawing the rest from reference TRBV19 and TRBJ1-6, the complete variable domain is DGGITQSPKYLFRKEGQNVTLSCEQNLNHDAMYWYRQDPGQGLRLIYYSQIVNDFQKGDIAEGYSVSREKKESFPLTVTSAQKNPTAFYLCASSPPDRGWSPLHFGNGTRLTVT.

The V gene is TRBV5-6, the J gene TRBJ1-3, with D tentatively TRBD1 (6 bases). This CDR3 has 14 residues. The V end lost 2 bases, the J end lost 4 bases, and 10 bases lay between the germline ends. From germline, CDR1 is SGHDT and CDR2 YYEEEE. Written as DNA, the CDR3 is TGTGCCAGCAGCTTTAGGACAGCGGGAAACACCATATATTTT. Protein product: CASSFRTAGNTIYF.

The chain joins TRBV7-2 to TRBJ1-5; TRBD1 might be the D (6 bases). V gave up 0 bases and J gave up 4 bases, with 13 bases separating them. The CDR3 covers 16 residues. The germline V gene encodes CDR1 SGHTA and CDR2 FQGNSA. In DNA form, the CDR3 reads TGTGCCAGCAGCTTAGCGGGTCGGGGGCCAAATCAGCCCCAGCATTTT. This sequence encodes CASSLAGRGPNQPQHF.

The J gene is TRBJ2-2, the V gene TRBV2; possible D gene TRBD1, 6 bases. This CDR3 has 13 amino acids. Trimming pared 5 bases from V and 5 bases from J, leaving 9 bases between. The germline gives CDR1 SNHLY, CDR2 FYNNEI. CDR3 DNA: TGTGCCAGCAGTAACAGGGTGACCGGGGAGCTGTTTTTT. This translates into CASSNRVTGELFF.

The chain is built from TRBV7-2 and TRBJ1-2; 8 bases map to TRBD1. Germline values: CDR1 SGHTA, CDR2 FQGNSA. V gave up 4 bases and J gave up 4 bases; unmatched junction bases: 8. The CDR3 spans 15 residues. The CDR3 DNA reads as TGTGCCAGCAGCTACCGGACAGGGAGTACCTATGGCTACACCTTC. This translates into CASSYRTGSTYGYTF.

This chain uses TRBV6-5 with TRBJ2-3, with 7 bases matching TRBD1. J lost 11 bases, V lost 6 bases, and 14 bases had no gene match. The CDR3 consists of 14 residues. Germline lookup yields CDR1 MNHEY and CDR2 SVGAGI. DNA for the CDR3: TGTGCCAGCAGAGCCGTGGGTCGACAGGGTGGGCAGTATTTT. As protein: CASRAVGRQGGQYF.

This CDR3 is CASSLLRGARGGEQYV. As DNA, the CDR3 is TGTGCCAGCAGCCTCTTGAGGGGGGCTCGCGGTGGGGAGCAGTACGTC. This chain uses TRBV5-5 with TRBJ2-7; D is perhaps TRBD1 or TRBD2 (6 bases each). The CDR3 totals 16 residues. Trimming removed 4 bases at V and 7 bases at J, with 24 bases between. Germline CDR1 reads SGHKS; CDR2 reads YYEKEE (reference sequence).

The V and J genes are TRBV6-5 and TRBJ1-6, with TRBD1 identical over 7 bases. J lost 4 bases, V lost 7 bases, and 7 bases had no gene match. CDR3 size: 15 residues. Germline V CDR1 and CDR2: MNHEY, SVGAGI. In DNA, the CDR3 is TGTGCCAGCACCGCCGGGACAGTATATAATTCACCCCTCCACTTT. Protein product: CASTAGTVYNSPLHF.

The rearrangement links TRBV30 to TRBJ2-1; TRBD1 might be the D (5 bases). Germline CDR1 GTSNPN, CDR2 SVGIG (reference sequence). Deletions cut 5 bases from V and 0 bases from J, with 14 bases between. CDR3 size: 15 residues. CDR3 nucleotide sequence: TGTGCCTGGGGAACAGGACCCCGCTCCTACAATGAGCAGTTCTTC. Translation: CAWGTGPRSYNEQFF.

For the CDR3, the DNA is TGTGCCAGCTCACCAACGCAAGTGGGCAATCAGCCCCAGCATTTT. Translating gives CASSPTQVGNQPQHF. This chain joins TRBV18 and TRBJ1-5; no firm D call. Trimming took off 2 bases at V and 2 bases at J, with 10 bases between the two ends. Germline V gene sequence: CDR1 KGHSH, CDR2 LQKENI. CDR3 length: 15 amino acids.

The V call is TRBV6-2 or TRBV6-3, the J call TRBJ1-5, with D tentatively TRBD1 (5 bases). The V end was cut by 2 bases, the J end by 2 bases, with 13 bases between. CDR3 size: 16 residues. The germline gives CDR1 MNHEY, CDR2 SVGEGT. Written as DNA, the CDR3 is TGTGCCAGCAGTTACGTTGGGGGAGTAGGCAATCAGCCCCAGCATTTT. It translates to CASSYVGGVGNQPQHF.

V usage is TRBV18 and J usage is TRBJ1-6; 8 nucleotides align to TRBD1. CDR1 and CDR2 (germline): KGHSH, LQKENI. The CDR3 contains 16 residues. V lost 3 bases to trimming and J lost 5 bases; unmatched junction nucleotides: 6. CDR3 coding DNA: TGTGCCAGCTCACCGCGGCAGGGGGCGAATAATTCACCCCTCCACTTT. Encoded protein: CASSPRQGANNSPLHF.

The sample holds a few counts of this clone. This rearrangement joins TRBV5-1 to TRBJ2-7; D is ambiguous. The CDR3 spans 12 residues. Between the trimmed V and J ends, which lost 5 bases and 6 bases, there was a span of 12 bases. Germline V gene data show CDR1 as SGHRS and CDR2 as YFSETQ. CDR3 in amino acids: CASRGSTGEQYV. The CDR3 nucleotides read TGCGCCAGCAGGGGCAGCACGGGCGAGCAGTACGTC.

The chain links TRBV12-3 or TRBV12-4 to TRBJ1-3; D may be TRBD1 (6 bases). V lost 5 bases and J lost 4, with 9 bases in between. The CDR3 is 13 residues long. CDR3: CASSQTGGNTIYF. As DNA, the CDR3 is TGTGCCAGCAGTCAAACAGGGGGAAACACCATATATTTT.

This clone came up once. The V and J genes are TRBV5-6 and TRBJ1-3, with D perhaps matching TRBD1 (5 bases). Germline V gene sequence: CDR1 SGHDT, CDR2 YYEEEE. This CDR3 is built from 13 residues. V was cut by 6 bases and J by 3 bases, with 10 bases left in between. DNA for the CDR3: TGTGCCAGCACCCGGGGGTTTGGAAACACCATATATTTT. This gives the protein CASTRGFGNTIYF. The full variable domain, with the rest looked up from reference TRBV5-6 and TRBJ1-3, is DAGVTQSPTHLIKTRGQQVTLRCSPKSGHDTVSWYQQALGQGPQFIFQYYEEEERQRGNFPDRFSGHQFPNYSSELNVNALLLGDSALYLCASTRGFGNTIYFGEGSWLTVV.

This clone was detected a few times. The chain has TRBV28 and TRBJ1-4; D gene unclear. V was pared by 6 bases and J by 8 bases, with 13 bases between. CDR1 and CDR2 (germline): MDHEN, SYDVKM. The CDR3 sequence is 13 residues long. The CDR3: CASSLLQPEKLFF. CDR3 nucleotides: TGTGCCAGCAGCCTTCTACAGCCCGAAAAACTGTTTTTT.

The genes are TRBV7-2 and TRBJ2-5, with TRBD1 identical over 8 bases. Looked up from germline, CDR1 is SGHTA and CDR2 is FQGNSA. The junction had 4 bases not matched to a gene; V was cut back by 5 bases and J by 5 bases. The CDR3 length is 13 residues. CDR3 DNA sequence: TGTGCCAGCAGCATCAGACAGGGGGAGACCCAGTACTTC. It specifies CASSIRQGETQYF.